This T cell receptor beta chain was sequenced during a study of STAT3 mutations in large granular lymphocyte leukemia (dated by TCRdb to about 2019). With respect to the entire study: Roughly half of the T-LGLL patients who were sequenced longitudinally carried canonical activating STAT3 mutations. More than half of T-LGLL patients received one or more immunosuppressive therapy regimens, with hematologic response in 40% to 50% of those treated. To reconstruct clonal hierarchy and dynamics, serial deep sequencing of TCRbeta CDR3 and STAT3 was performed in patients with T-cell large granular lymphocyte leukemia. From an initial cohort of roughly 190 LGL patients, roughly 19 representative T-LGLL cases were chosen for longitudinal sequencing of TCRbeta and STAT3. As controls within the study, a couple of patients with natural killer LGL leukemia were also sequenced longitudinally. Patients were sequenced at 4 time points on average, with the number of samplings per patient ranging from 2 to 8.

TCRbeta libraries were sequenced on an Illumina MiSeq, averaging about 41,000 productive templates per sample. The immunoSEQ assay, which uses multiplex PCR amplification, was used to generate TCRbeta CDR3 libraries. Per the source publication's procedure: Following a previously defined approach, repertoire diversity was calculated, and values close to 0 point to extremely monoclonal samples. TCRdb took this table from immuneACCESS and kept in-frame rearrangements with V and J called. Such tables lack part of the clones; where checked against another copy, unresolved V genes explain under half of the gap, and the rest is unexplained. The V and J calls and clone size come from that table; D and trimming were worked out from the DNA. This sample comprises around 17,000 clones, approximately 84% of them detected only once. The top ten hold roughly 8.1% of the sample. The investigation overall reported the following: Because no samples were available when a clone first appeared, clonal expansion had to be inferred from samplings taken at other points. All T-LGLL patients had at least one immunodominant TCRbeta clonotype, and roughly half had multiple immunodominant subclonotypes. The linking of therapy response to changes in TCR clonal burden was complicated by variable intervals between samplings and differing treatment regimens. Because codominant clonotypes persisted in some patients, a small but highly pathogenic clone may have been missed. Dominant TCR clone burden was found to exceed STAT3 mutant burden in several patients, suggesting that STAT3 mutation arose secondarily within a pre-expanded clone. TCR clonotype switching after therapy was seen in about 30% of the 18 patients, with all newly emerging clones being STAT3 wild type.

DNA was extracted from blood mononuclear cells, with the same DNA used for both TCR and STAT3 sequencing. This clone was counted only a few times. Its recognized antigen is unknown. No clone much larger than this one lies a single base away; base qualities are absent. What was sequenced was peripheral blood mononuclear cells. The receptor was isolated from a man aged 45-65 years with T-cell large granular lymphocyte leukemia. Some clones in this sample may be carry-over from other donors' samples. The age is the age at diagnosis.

The DNA reads TGTGCCAGCAGCCCGGGACTTACCCCCTACGAGCAGTACTTC. It is translated as CASSPGLTPYEQYF. Recombination joined TRBV7-9 with TRBJ2-7; perhaps TRBD2 is the D gene, with 6 bases matching. The CDR3 holds 14 amino acids from the cysteine to the phenylalanine. Only CDR3 DNA remains: 42 bases, in frame from the first base. From the germline V gene (reference sequence), CDR1 is SEHNR and CDR2 is FQNEAQ. The V and J ends are trimmed by 5 bases and 2 bases, leaving 13 bases between them.